This entry features one T cell receptor beta chain sequence. The antigen is not known. This specimen comes from a study of T cell responses to AZD1222 COVID-19 vaccine. General study points: It was only a handful of AZD1222 recipients who were seropositive at baseline.

Trimming removed 3 bases from V and 5 bases from J; junction bases left unmatched: 13. The CDR3 has 17 amino acids. CDR1 is KGHSH and CDR2 is LQKENI in the germline V gene. Assay used: immunoSEQ multiplex PCR; TCRdb lists only in-frame clones, some missing. Counted here are roughly 100,000 clones, less than 90% occurring once; the ten biggest clones make up 15% to 20%. The TCR comes from an adult in good health. The V gene is TRBV18, the J gene TRBJ1-3; TRBD1 matches at 7 bases. The starting material was peripheral blood, obtained on day 0 of AZD1222 vaccination. The CDR3 nucleotides read TGTGCCAGCTCACCCGGCTCTGCTGCGACAGGGAGAAACACCATATATTTT. Its protein product is CASSPGSAATGRNTIYF.